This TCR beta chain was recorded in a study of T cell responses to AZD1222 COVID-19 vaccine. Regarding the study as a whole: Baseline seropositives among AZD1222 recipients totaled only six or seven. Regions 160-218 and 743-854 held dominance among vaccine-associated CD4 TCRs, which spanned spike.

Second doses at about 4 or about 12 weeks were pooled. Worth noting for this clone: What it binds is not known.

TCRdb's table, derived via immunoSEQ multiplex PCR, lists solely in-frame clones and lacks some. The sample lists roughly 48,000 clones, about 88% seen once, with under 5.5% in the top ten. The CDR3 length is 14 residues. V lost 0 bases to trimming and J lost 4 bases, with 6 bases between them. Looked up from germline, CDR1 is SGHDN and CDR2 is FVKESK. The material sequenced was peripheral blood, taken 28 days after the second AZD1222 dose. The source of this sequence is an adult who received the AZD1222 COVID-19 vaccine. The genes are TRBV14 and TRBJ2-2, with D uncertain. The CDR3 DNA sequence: TGTGCCAGCAGCCAAGAAGGCGCCACCGGGGAGCTGTTTTTT. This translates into CASSQEGATGELFF.